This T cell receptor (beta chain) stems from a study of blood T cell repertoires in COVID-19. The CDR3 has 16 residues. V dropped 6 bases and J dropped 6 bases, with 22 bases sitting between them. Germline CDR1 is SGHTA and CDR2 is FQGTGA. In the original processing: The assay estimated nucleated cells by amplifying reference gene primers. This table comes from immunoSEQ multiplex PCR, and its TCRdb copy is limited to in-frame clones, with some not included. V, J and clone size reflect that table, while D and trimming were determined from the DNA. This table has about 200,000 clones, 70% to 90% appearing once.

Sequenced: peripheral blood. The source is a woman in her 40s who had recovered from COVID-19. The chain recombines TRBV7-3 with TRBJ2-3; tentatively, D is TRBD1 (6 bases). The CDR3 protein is CASSTSGTYPSDTQYF. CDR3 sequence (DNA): TGTGCCAGCAGTACGTCCGGGACATATCCGTCTGATACGCAGTATTTT.